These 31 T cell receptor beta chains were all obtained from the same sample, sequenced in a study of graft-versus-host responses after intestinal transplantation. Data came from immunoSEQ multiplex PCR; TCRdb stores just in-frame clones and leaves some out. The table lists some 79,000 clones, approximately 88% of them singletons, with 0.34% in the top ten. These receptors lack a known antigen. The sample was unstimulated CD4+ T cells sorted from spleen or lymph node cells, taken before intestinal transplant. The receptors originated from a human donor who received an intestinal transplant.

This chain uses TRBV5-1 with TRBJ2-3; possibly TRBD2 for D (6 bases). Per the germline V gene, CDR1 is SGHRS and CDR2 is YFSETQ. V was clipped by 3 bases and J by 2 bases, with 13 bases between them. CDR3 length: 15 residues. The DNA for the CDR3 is TGCGCCAGCAGCTGGGGGGTCGGAGACACAGATACGCAGTATTTT. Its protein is CASSWGVGDTDTQYF.

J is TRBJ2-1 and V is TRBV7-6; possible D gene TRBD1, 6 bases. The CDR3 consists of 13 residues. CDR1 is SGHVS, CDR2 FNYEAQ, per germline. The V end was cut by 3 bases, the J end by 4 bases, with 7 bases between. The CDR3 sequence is CASSFTGYNEQFF. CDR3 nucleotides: TGTGCCAGCAGCTTTACAGGGTACAATGAGCAGTTCTTC.

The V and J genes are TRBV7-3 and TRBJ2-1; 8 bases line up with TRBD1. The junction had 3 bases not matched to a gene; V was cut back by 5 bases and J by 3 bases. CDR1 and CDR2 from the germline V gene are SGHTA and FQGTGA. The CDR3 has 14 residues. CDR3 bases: TGTGCCAGCAGCCCTGACAGGGGCTACAATGAGCAGTTCTTC. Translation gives CASSPDRGYNEQFF.

The CDR3 DNA follows: TGTGCCAGCAGCTTATCAGGGGTTAACACTGAAGCTTTCTTT. Translated: CASSLSGVNTEAFF. The J gene is TRBJ1-1, the V gene TRBV11-1; tentatively, D is TRBD1 (6 bases). V lost 2 bases to trimming and J lost 2 bases, with 9 bases between them. Germline values: CDR1 SGHAT, CDR2 FQDESV (reference sequence). CDR3 size: 14 residues.

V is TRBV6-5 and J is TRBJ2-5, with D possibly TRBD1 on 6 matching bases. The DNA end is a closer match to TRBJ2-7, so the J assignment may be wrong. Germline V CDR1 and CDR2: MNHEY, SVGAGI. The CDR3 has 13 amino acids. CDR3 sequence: CASSYGTLYEQYF. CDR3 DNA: TGTGCCAGCAGTTACGGGACACTCTACGAGCAGTACTTC.

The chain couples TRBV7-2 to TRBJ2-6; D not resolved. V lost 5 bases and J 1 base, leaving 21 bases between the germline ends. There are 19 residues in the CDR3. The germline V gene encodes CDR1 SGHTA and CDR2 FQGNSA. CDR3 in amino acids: CASSLQVGTRSSGANVLTF. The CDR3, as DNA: TGTGCCAGCAGCCTGCAGGTTGGCACAAGATCTTCTGGGGCCAACGTCCTGACTTTC.

In DNA form, the CDR3 reads TGTGCCAGCAGTTTAGGGGGGGGGCTAGCGGGTGCAGATACGCAGTATTTT. This sequence encodes CASSLGGGLAGADTQYF. The V and J genes are TRBV27 and TRBJ2-3, with 8 bases fitting TRBD2. V trimming: 2 bases; J trimming: 4 bases; junction bases outside the gene matches: 11. CDR1 and CDR2 (germline): MNHEY, SMNVEV (reference sequence). The CDR3 totals 17 residues.

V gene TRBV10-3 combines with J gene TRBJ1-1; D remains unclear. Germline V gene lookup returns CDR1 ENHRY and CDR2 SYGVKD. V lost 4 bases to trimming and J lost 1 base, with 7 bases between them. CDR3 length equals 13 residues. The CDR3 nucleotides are TGTGCCATCAGTGCTTCAGGGAACACTGAAGCTTTCTTT. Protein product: CAISASGNTEAFF.

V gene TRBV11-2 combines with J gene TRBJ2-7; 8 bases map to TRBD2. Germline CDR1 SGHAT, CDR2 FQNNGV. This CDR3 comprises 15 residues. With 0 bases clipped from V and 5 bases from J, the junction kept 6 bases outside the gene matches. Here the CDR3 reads CASSLDLGGAHEQYF. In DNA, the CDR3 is TGTGCCAGCAGCTTAGACCTCGGGGGGGCCCACGAGCAGTACTTC. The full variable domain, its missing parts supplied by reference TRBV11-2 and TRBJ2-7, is EAGVAQSPRYKIIEKRQSVAFWCNPISGHATLYWYQQILGQGPKLLIQFQNNGVVDDSQLPKDRFSAERLKGVDSTLKIQPAKLEDSAVYLCASSLDLGGAHEQYFGPGTRLTVT.

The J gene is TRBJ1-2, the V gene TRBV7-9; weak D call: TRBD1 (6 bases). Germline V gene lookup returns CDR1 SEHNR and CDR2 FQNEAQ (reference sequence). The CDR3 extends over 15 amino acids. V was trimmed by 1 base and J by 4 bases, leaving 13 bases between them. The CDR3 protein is CASSLEDGGVYGYTF. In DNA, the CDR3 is TGTGCCAGCAGCTTAGAGGATGGGGGCGTCTATGGCTACACCTTC.

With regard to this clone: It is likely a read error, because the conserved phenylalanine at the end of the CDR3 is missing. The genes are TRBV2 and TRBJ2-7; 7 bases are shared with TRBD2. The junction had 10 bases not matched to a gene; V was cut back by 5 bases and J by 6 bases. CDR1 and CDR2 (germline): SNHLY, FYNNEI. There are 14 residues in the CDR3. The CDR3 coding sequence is TGTGCCAGCAGTCCCGGGACTAACATCGTCGAGCAGTACTCC. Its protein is CASSPGTNIVEQYS.

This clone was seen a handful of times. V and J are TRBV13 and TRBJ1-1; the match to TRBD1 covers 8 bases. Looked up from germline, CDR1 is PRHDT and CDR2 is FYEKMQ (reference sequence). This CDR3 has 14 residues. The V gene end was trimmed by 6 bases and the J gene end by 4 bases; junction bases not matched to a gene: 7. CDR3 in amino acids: CASRRDRRGTEAFF. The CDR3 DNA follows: TGTGCCAGCAGACGGGACAGGAGGGGCACTGAAGCTTTCTTT.

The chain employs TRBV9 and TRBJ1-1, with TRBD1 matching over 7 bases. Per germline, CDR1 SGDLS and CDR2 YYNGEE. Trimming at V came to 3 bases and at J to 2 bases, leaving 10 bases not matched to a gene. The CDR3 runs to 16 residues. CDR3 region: CASSGAPGQFNTEAFF. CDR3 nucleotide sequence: TGTGCCAGCAGCGGCGCGCCGGGACAGTTCAACACTGAAGCTTTCTTT.

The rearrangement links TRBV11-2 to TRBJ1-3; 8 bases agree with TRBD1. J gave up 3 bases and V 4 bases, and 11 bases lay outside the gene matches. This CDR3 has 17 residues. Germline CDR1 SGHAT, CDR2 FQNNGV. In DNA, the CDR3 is TGTGCCAGCAGCTCTCAATTCGGACAGGGCGGTGGAAACACCATATATTTT. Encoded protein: CASSSQFGQGGGNTIYF.

CDR3 sequence (DNA): TGTGCCAGCAGTGACAGGTTTAATAGCAATCAGCCCCAGCATTTT. Translating it yields CASSDRFNSNQPQHF. The chain carries TRBV27 and TRBJ1-5; D perhaps matches TRBD1 (6 bases). Between the trimmed V and J ends, which lost 5 bases and 0 bases, there was a span of 11 bases. The germline V gene has CDR1 MNHEY and CDR2 SMNVEV (reference sequence). This CDR3 is built from 15 residues.

The CDR3 loop reads CASSQRGYGVPTDTQYF. The CDR3 DNA reads as TGTGCCAGCAGCCAAAGGGGGTATGGAGTCCCGACAGATACGCAGTATTTT. The J gene is TRBJ2-3, the V gene TRBV14, with D tentatively TRBD1 (6 bases). The CDR3 has 17 amino acids. Germline loops: CDR1 SGHDN, CDR2 FVKESK. Trimming removed 2 bases from V and 3 bases from J, with 18 bases in between.

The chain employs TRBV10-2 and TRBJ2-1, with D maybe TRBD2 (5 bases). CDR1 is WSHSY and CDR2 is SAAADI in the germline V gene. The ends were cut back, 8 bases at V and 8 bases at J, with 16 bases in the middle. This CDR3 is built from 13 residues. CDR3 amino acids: CASRGLALDEQFF. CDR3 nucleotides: TGCGCCAGCCGAGGGCTAGCTTTGGATGAGCAGTTCTTC.

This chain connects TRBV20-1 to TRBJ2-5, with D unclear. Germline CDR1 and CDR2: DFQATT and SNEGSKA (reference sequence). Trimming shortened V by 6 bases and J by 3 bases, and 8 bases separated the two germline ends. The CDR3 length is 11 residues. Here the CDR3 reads CSAEKKETQYF. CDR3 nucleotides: TGCAGTGCAGAGAAAAAAGAGACCCAGTACTTC.

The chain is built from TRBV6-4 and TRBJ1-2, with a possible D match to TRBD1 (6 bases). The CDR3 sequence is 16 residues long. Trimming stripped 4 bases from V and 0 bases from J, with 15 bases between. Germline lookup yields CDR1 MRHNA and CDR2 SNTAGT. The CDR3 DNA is TGTGCCAGCAGTGTGGCCCGGGACACGGCTAACTATGGCTACACCTTC. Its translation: CASSVARDTANYGYTF.

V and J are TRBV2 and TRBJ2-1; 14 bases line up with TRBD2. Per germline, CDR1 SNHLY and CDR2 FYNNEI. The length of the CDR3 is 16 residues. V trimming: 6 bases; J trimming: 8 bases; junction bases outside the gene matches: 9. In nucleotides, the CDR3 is TGTGCCAGCAGCGATCCGACTAGCGGGAGGGCCGATGAGCAGTTCTTC. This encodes CASSDPTSGRADEQFF.

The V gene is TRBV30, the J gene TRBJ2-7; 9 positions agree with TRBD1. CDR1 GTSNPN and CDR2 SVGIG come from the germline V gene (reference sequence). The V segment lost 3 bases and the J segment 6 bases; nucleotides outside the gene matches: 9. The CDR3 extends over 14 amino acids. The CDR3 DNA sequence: TGTGCCTGGAGCCCCAGGGACAGGGAGGGCGAGCAGTACTTC. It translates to CAWSPRDREGEQYF. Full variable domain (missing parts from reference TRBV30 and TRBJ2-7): SQTIHQWPATLVQPVGSPLSLECTVEGTSNPNLYWYRQAAGRGLQLLFYSVGIGQISSEVPQNLSASRPQDRQFILSSKKLLLSDSGFYLCAWSPRDREGEQYFGPGTRLTVT.

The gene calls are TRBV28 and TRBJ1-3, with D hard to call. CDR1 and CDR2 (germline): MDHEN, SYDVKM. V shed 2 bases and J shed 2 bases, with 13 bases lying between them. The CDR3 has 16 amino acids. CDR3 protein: CASSLHGGGTGNTIYF. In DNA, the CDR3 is TGTGCCAGCAGTTTACACGGTGGAGGAACTGGAAACACCATATATTTT.

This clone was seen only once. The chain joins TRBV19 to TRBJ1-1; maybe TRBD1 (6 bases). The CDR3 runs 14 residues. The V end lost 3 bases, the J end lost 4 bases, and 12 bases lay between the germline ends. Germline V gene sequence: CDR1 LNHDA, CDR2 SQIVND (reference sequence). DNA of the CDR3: TGTGCCAGTAGTATGGAGGGGGGGGCCACTGAAGCTTTCTTT. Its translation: CASSMEGGATEAFF.

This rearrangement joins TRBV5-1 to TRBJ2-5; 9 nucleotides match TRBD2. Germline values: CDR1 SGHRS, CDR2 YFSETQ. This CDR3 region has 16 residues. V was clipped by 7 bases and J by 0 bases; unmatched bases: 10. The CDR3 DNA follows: TGCGCCAGCTCGCTGACTAGCGGTACTTACCAAGAGACCCAGTACTTC. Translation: CASSLTSGTYQETQYF.

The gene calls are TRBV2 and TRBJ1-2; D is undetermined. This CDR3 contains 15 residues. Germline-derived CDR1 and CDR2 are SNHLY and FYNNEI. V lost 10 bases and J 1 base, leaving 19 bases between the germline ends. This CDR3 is CANTYEGTLNYGYTF. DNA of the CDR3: TGTGCCAACACCTACGAGGGAACCCTTAACTATGGCTACACCTTC.

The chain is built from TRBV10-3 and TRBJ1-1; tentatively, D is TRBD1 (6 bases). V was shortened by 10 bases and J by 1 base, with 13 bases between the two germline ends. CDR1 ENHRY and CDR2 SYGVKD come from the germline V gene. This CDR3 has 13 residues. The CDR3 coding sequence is TGTGCCACCGTGGACAGTCCGAACACTGAAGCTTTCTTT. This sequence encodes CATVDSPNTEAFF.

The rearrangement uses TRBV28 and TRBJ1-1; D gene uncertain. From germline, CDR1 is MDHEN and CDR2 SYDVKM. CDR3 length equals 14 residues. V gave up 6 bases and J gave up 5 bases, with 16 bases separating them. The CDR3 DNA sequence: TGTGCCAGCAGCTTAGGAGGGTCGGGGACTGAAGCTTTCTTT. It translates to CASSLGGSGTEAFF.

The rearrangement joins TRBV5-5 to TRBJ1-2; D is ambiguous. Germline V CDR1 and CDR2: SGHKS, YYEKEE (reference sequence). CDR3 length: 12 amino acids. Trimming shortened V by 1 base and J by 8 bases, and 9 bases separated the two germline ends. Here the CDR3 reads CASSLIEGGYTF. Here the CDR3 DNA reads TGTGCCAGCAGCTTGATCGAGGGAGGCTACACCTTC.

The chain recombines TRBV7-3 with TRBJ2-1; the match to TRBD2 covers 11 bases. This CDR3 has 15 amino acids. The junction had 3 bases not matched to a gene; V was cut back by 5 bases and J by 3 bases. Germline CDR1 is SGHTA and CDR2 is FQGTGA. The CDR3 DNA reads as TGTGCCAGCAGCCCGACTAGCGGGAACTACAATGAGCAGTTCTTC. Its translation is CASSPTSGNYNEQFF.

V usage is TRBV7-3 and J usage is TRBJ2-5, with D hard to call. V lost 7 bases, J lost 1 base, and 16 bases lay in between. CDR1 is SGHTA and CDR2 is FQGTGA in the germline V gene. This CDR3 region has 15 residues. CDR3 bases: TGTGCCAGCACCCCCATGCCAGGTCCCCAAGAGACCCAGTACTTC. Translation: CASTPMPGPQETQYF. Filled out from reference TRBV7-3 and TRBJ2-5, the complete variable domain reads GAGVSQTPSNKVTEKGKYVELRCDPISGHTALYWYRQSLGQGPEFLIYFQGTGAADDSGLPNDRFFAVRPEGSVSTLKIQRTERGDSAVYLCASTPMPGPQETQYFGPGTRLLVL.

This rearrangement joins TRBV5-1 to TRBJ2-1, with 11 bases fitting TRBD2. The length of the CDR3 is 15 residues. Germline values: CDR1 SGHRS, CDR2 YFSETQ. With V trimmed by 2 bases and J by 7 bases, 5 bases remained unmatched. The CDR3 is CASSFGLAGGNEQFF. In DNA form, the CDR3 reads TGCGCCAGCAGCTTCGGCCTAGCGGGGGGAAATGAGCAGTTCTTC.